The 9 T cell receptor beta chains presented below share a single source sample, sequenced in a study of cytomegalovirus exposure and HLA in healthy donors. Primers: 60 Vbeta forward and 13 Jbeta reverse. Clones were read by immunoSEQ multiplex PCR, and TCRdb kept only the in-frame ones, dropping some. Of about 130,000 clones detected, about four fifths appear once; the ten largest clones hold 0.55% to 0.85%. The specimen was PBMCs. Source of these receptors: a man between 18 and 29 years old in good health and CMV-seronegative.

This chain links TRBV10-3 with TRBJ2-7; D may be TRBD2 (7 bases). Trimming removed 8 bases at V and 2 bases at J, with 13 bases between. Germline V gives CDR1 ENHRY, CDR2 SYGVKD. The CDR3 contains 13 residues. DNA of the CDR3: TGTGCCATCGGGGGGGCAGGGACCTACGAGCAGTACTTC. Translation: CAIGGAGTYEQYF.

In nucleotides, the CDR3 is TGTGCCAGCAGCTTGAGGGGACTAGCTTACGAGCAGTACTTC. Amino acids: CASSLRGLAYEQYF. V usage is TRBV5-4 and J usage is TRBJ2-7; 9 positions match TRBD2. This CDR3 region has 14 residues. The J segment lost 4 bases and the V segment lost 1 base, leaving 3 bases of the junction unmatched. The V gene's germline CDR1 is SGHNT and CDR2 YYREEE (reference sequence).

This chain uses TRBV27 with TRBJ2-2; 7 positions agree with TRBD1. The ends lost 8 bases at V and 1 base at J; junction bases unmatched: 4. From germline, CDR1 is MNHEY and CDR2 SMNVEV (reference sequence). The CDR3 has 14 residues. The CDR3 region is CASGQEKNTGELFF. Here the CDR3 DNA reads TGTGCCAGCGGACAGGAAAAGAACACCGGGGAGCTGTTTTTT.

The chain has TRBV13 and TRBJ1-2, with TRBD1 matching over 7 bases. Losses at the gene ends were 5 bases for V and 3 bases for J; bases not matched to a gene: 9. This CDR3 has 15 residues. CDR1 is PRHDT, CDR2 FYEKMQ, per germline (reference sequence). This CDR3 reads CASSPADREHYGYTF. The CDR3 DNA reads TGTGCCAGCAGCCCGGCCGACAGGGAGCACTATGGCTACACCTTC.

This rearrangement joins TRBV10-3 to TRBJ1-5, with D perhaps TRBD1 (5 bases). Between the trimmed V and J ends, which lost 2 bases and 1 base, there was a span of 15 bases. Germline loops: CDR1 ENHRY, CDR2 SYGVKD. The CDR3 consists of 17 residues. CDR3 DNA: TGTGCCATCAGTGAGGTGGTTAGGGGTCTCAGCAATCAGCCCCAGCATTTT. It codes for CAISEVVRGLSNQPQHF.

This chain joins TRBV30 and TRBJ2-3, with TRBD2 as a possible D gene (7 bases). The CDR3 spans 15 residues. Germline V CDR1 and CDR2: GTSNPN, SVGIG (reference sequence). V was shortened by 7 bases and J by 3 bases, with 20 bases between the two germline ends. The CDR3, as DNA: TGTGCCTCCCCCCGGGGTGGGGGGGCTACAGATACGCAGTATTTT. It codes for CASPRGGGATDTQYF.

The chain combines TRBV13 with TRBJ2-1; D possibly corresponds to TRBD2 (5 bases). Germline CDR1 PRHDT, CDR2 FYEKMQ (reference sequence). The CDR3 spans 12 residues. Trimming shortened V by 0 bases and J by 12 bases, and 9 bases separated the two germline ends. CDR3 protein: CASSLGTGGQFF. CDR3 DNA: TGTGCCAGCAGCTTAGGGACCGGAGGGCAGTTCTTC.

This chain's CDR3 is CASSLDRDTEAFF. In nucleotides, the CDR3 is TGTGCCAGCAGCTTAGACCGGGACACTGAAGCTTTCTTT. The chain has TRBV11-2 and TRBJ1-1; D is undetermined. Germline-derived CDR1 and CDR2 are SGHAT and FQNNGV. This CDR3 is 13 amino acids long. V was shortened by 0 bases and J by 3 bases, with 5 bases between the two germline ends.

This clone was seen more than once but under ten times. The CDR3 coding sequence is TGCAGCGTTGAAGTTTTTCTGGCTAGCGGGGGAGAGACCCAGTACTTC. Amino acid sequence: CSVEVFLASGGETQYF. The chain recombines TRBV29-1 with TRBJ2-5; 10 bases agree with TRBD2. V was pared by 1 base and J by 4 bases, with 9 bases of the junction left unmatched. The germline gives CDR1 SQVTM, CDR2 ANQGSEA. The CDR3 has 16 residues. Drawing the rest from reference TRBV29-1 and TRBJ2-5, the complete variable domain is SAVISQKPSRDICQRGTSLTIQCQVDSQVTMMFWYRQQPGQSLTLIATANQGSEATYESGFVIDKFPISRPNLTFSTLTVSNMSPEDSSIYLCSVEVFLASGGETQYFGPGTRLLVL.